The text below deals with one T cell receptor beta chain. Its antigen is not known. Mismatch repair deficiency was confirmed in all patients, by PCR or immunohistochemistry. The TCR-sequenced patients were a few responders to pembrolizumab. Measured with immunoSEQ multiplex PCR; TCRdb has only the in-frame clones, and not every one. The sample includes some 84,000 clones, 81% of them seen just once. Germline CDR1 is SNHLY and CDR2 is FYNNEI. V dropped 1 base and J dropped 13; count of bases not matched to a gene: 12. This CDR3 has 15 amino acids. This sample was taken from a study of PD-1 blockade in mismatch repair-deficient tumors. Study-level background: Patients had 12 mismatch repair-deficient cancer types and were previously treated and progressing. Findings and caveats of the study: Tumor-resident clones, often absent from pretreatment blood, expanded after pembrolizumab and then contracted.

This receptor was identified in an adult with mismatch repair-deficient cancer. The chain recombines TRBV2 with TRBJ2-2, with TRBD2 matching 7 bases. Sample: peripheral blood, taken 12 weeks after starting pembrolizumab. Here the CDR3 reads CASSEGLAALQWLFF. The DNA for the CDR3 is TGTGCCAGCAGTGAAGGGCTAGCGGCCCTCCAATGGCTGTTTTTT.